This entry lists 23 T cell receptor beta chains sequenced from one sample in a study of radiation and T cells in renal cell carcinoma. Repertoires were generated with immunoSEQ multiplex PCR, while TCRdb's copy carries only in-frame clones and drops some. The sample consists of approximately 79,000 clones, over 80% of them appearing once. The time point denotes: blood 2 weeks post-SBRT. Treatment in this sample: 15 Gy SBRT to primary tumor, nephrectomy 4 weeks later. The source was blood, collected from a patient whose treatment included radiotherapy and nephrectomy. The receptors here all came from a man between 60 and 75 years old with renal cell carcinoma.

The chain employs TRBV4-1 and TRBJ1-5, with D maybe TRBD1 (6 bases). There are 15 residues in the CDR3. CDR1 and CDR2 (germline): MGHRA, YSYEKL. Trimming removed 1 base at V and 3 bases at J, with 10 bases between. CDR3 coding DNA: TGCGCCAGCAGCCAAGTAGACAGGCTCAATCAGCCCCAGCATTTT. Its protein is CASSQVDRLNQPQHF.

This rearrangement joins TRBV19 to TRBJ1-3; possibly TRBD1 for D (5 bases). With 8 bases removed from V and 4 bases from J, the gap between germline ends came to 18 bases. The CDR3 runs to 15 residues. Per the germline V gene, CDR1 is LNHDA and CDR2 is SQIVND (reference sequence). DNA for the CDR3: TGTGCCAGTGGCGGGGCTCTTCGGTTCGGAAACACCATATATTTT. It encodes CASGGALRFGNTIYF.

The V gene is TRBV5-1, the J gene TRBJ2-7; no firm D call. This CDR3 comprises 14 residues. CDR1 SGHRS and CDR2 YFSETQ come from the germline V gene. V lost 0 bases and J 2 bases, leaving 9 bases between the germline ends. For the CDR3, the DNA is TGCGCCAGCAGCTTGGACCCATCTACCTACGAGCAGTACTTC. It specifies CASSLDPSTYEQYF. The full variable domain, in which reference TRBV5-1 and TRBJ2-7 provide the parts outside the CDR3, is KAGVTQTPRYLIKTRGQQVTLSCSPISGHRSVSWYQQTPGQGLQFLFEYFSETQRNKGNFPGRFSGRQFSNSRSEMNVSTLELGDSALYLCASSLDPSTYEQYFGPGTRLTVT.

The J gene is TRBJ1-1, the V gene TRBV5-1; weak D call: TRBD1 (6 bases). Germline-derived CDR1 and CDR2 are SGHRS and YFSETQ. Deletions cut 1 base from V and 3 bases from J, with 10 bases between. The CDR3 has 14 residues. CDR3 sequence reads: CASSLNPGDTEAFF. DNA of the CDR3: TGCGCCAGCAGCTTGAATCCAGGGGACACTGAAGCTTTCTTT.

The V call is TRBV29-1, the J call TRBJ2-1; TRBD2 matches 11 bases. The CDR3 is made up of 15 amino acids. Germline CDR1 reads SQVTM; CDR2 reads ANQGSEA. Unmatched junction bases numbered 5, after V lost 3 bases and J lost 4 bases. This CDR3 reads CSVDGASGRYNEQFF. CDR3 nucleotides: TGCAGCGTTGATGGTGCTAGCGGGAGGTACAATGAGCAGTTCTTC.

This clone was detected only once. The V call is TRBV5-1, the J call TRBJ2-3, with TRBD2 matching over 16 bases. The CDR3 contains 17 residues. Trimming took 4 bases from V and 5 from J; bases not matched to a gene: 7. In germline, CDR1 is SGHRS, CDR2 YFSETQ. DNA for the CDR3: TGCGCCAGCAGCGGCGGGACTAGCGGGAGGGCCGGAGATACGCAGTATTTT. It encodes CASSGGTSGRAGDTQYF.

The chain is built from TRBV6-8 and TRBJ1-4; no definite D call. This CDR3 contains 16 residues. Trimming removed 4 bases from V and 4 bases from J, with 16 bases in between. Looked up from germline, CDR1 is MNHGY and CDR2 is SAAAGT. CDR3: CASSSDPPRGNEKLFF. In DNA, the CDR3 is TGTGCCAGCAGTTCGGACCCCCCACGGGGTAATGAAAAACTGTTTTTT.

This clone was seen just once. The CDR3 reads CASSYSRATEAFF. In nucleotides, the CDR3 is TGTGCCAGCAGTTATTCTAGGGCCACTGAAGCTTTCTTT. This chain connects TRBV6-5 to TRBJ1-1; D unresolved. This CDR3 region has 13 residues. Germline CDR1 is MNHEY and CDR2 is SVGAGI. V was cut by 3 bases and J by 4 bases, with 9 bases left in between.

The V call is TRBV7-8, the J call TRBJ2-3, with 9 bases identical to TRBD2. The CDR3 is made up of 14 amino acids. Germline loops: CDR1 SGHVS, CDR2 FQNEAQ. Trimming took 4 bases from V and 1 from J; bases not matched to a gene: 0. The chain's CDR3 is CASSWTSGTDTQYF. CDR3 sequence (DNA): TGTGCCAGCAGCTGGACTAGCGGCACAGATACGCAGTATTTT.

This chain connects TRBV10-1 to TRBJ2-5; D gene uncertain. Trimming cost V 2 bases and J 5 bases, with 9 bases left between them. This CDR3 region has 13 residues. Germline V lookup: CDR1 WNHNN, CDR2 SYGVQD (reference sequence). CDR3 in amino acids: CASSESLRETQYF. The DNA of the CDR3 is TGCGCCAGCAGTGAGAGTCTTAGGGAGACCCAGTACTTC.

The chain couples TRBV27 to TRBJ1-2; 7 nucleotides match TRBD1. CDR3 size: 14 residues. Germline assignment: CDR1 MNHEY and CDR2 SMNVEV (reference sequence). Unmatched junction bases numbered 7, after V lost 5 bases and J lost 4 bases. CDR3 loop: CASSPQTGIYGYTF. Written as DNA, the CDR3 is TGTGCCAGCAGTCCCCAGACAGGGATCTATGGCTACACCTTC.

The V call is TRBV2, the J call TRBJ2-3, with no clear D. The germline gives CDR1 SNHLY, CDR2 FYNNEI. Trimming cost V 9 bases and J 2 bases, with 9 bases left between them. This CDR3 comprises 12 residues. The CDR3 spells CASRITTDTQYF. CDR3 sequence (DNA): TGTGCCAGTAGGATAACCACAGATACGCAGTATTTT.

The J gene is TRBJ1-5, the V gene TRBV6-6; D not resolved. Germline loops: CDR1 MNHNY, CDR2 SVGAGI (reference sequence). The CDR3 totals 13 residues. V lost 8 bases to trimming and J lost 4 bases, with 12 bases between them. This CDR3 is CASALSGNQPQHF. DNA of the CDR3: TGTGCCAGCGCGTTATCGGGTAATCAGCCCCAGCATTTT.

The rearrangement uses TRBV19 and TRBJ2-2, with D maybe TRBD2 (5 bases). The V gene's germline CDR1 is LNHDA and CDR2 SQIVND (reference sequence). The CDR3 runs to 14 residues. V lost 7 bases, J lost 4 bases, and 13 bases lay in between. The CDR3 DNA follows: TGTGCCAGTAAAAAGGAAGGGAGCACCGGGGAGCTGTTTTTT. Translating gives CASKKEGSTGELFF.

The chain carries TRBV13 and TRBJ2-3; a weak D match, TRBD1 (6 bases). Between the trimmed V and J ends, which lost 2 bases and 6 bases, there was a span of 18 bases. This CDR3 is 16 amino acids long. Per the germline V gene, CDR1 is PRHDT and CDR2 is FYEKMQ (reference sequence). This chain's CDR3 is CASSLRPYRQVDTQYF. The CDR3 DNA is TGTGCCAGCAGCTTAAGACCTTACAGACAGGTGGATACGCAGTATTTT.

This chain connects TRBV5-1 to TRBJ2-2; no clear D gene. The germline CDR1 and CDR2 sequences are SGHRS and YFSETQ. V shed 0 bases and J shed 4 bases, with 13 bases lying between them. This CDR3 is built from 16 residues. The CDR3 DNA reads TGCGCCAGCAGCTTGGCCCGTTCGTATCTCACCGGGGAGCTGTTTTTT. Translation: CASSLARSYLTGELFF.

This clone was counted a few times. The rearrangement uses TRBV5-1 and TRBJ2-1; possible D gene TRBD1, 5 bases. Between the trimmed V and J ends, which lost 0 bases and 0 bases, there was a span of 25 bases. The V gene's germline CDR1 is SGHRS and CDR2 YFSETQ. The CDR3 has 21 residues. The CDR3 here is CASSLASWGRVSLGSYNEQFF. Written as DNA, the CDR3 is TGCGCCAGCAGCTTGGCTAGTTGGGGCAGGGTCTCGTTAGGCTCCTACAATGAGCAGTTCTTC. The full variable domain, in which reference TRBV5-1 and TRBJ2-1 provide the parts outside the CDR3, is KAGVTQTPRYLIKTRGQQVTLSCSPISGHRSVSWYQQTPGQGLQFLFEYFSETQRNKGNFPGRFSGRQFSNSRSEMNVSTLELGDSALYLCASSLASWGRVSLGSYNEQFFGPGTRLTVL.

The CDR3 reads CASSLFSNEKLFF. CDR3 DNA: TGTGCCAGCAGTTTATTTTCTAATGAAAAACTGTTTTTT. The V gene is TRBV28, the J gene TRBJ1-4; D call uncertain. V lost 1 base and J 3 bases, leaving 3 bases between the germline ends. This CDR3 spans 13 amino acids. Germline CDR1 reads MDHEN; CDR2 reads SYDVKM.

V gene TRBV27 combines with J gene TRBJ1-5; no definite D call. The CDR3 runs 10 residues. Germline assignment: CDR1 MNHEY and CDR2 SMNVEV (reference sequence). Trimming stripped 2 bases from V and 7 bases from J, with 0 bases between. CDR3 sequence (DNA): TGTGCCAGCAGTTTACAGCCCCAGCATTTT. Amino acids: CASSLQPQHF.

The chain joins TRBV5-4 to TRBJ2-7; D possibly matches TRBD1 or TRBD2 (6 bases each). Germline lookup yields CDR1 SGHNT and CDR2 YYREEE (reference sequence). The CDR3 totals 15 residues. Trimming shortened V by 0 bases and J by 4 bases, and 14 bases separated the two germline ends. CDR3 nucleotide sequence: TGTGCCAGCAGCTTGGCGGGGGACATCAAGTACGAGCAGTACTTC. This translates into CASSLAGDIKYEQYF.

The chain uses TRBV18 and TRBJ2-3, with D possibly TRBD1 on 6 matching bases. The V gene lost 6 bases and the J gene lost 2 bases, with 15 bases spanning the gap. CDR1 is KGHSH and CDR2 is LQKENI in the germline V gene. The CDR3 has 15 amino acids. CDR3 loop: CASSPRDTYTDTQYF. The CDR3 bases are TGTGCCAGCTCCCCTCGGGACACCTACACAGATACGCAGTATTTT.

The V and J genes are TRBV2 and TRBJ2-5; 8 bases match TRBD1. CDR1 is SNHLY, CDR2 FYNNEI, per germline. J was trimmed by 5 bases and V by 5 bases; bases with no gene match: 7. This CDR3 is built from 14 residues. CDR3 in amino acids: CASSYRQGMETQYF. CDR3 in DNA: TGTGCCAGCAGTTACCGACAGGGGATGGAGACCCAGTACTTC.

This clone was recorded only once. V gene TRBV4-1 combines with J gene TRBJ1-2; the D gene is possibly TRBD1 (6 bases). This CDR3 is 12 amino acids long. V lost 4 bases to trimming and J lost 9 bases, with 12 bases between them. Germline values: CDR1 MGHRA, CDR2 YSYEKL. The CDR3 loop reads CASSPARGRYTF. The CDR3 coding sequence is TGCGCCAGCAGCCCAGCCCGGGGGCGCTACACCTTC.